This TCR beta chain was observed in a study of graft-versus-host responses after intestinal transplantation. Study summary: Recipients got multivisceral, liver-intestinal, or isolated intestinal transplants. All of the recipients had induction that used anti-thymocyte globulin, then tacrolimus and steroids for approximately 3 years. Study findings and constraints: Marrow from the recipient contained GvH clones, some of which had appeared first in ileum or blood.

Worth noting for this clone: The antigen is unknown.

The protocol was immunoSEQ multiplex PCR, while the TCRdb copy is restricted to in-frame clones and leaves out a portion. Of 90,000 to 150,000 clones in the sample, approximately 95% were seen once. The CDR3 spans 14 residues. Germline assignment: CDR1 SGHVS and CDR2 FQNEAQ. Trimming took off 3 bases at V and 1 base at J, with 10 bases between the two ends. Specimen: unstimulated CD8+ T cells sorted from spleen or lymph node cells, collected before intestinal transplant. V usage is TRBV7-8 and J usage is TRBJ2-7, with no clear D. The source is a human donor who received an intestinal transplant. The CDR3 region is CASSFRATSYEQYF. CDR3 nucleotides: TGTGCCAGCAGCTTCCGGGCCACTTCCTACGAGCAGTACTTC.